This T cell receptor beta chain was observed in a study of cytomegalovirus exposure and HLA in healthy donors. Notes on the study in general: The productive fraction for most TCR beta V segments was about 87% or about 30% in an earlier analysis. It was only CMV serostatus that was available as immune exposure information.

The ends were cut back, 5 bases at V and 3 bases at J, with 10 bases in the middle. This CDR3 has 13 amino acids. Germline assignment: CDR1 SEHNR and CDR2 FQNEAQ (reference sequence). A multiplex PCR was run with 60 Vbeta primers and 13 Jbeta primers. The method was immunoSEQ multiplex PCR; TCRdb's version includes in-frame clones alone and lacks a portion of them. This sample has 90,000 to 130,000 clones, with approximately 80% found just once. Remarks on this clone: Its cognate antigen is unknown.

This chain uses TRBV7-9 with TRBJ1-1, with no clear D. This clonotype was obtained from a woman aged 18-30 years in good health and CMV-seropositive. The sample taken for sequencing was PBMCs. The CDR3: CASSPQIDTEAFF. DNA of the CDR3: TGTGCCAGCAGCCCACAAATTGACACTGAAGCTTTCTTT.